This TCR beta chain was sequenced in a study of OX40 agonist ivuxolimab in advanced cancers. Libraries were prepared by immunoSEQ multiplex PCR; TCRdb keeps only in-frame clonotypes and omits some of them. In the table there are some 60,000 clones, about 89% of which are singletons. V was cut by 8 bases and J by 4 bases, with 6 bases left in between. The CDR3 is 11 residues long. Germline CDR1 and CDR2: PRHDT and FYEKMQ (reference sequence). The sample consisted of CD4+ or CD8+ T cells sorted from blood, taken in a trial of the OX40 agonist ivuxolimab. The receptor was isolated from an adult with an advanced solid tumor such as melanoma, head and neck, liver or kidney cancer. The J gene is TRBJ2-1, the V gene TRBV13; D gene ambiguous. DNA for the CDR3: TGTGCCAGCCGGCTTTACAATGAGCAGTTCTTC. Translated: CASRLYNEQFF.